This is a list of T cell receptor beta chains from one sample in a study of blood T cell repertoires in COVID-19. Data came from immunoSEQ multiplex PCR; TCRdb stores just in-frame clones and leaves some out. The sample yields roughly 200,000 clones, about 86% seen once. The material sequenced was peripheral blood. The source is a man aged 60-69 years who had recovered from COVID-19. Both conserved end residues are part of each CDR3. Each record gives: clone size, J gene, V gene, CDR3 protein. The size field is filled for only some rows; it gives once, few, many or a size class.

size: .; J: TRBJ1-1; V: TRBV18; CDR3: CASSPGQLNTEAFF
size: .; J: TRBJ1-2; V: TRBV3-1/TRBV3-2; CDR3: CASSRVGQFRGYTF
size: .; J: TRBJ2-2; V: TRBV6-5; CDR3: CASSLQGAVTGELFF
size: .; J: TRBJ2-3; V: TRBV6-6; CDR3: CASSYSDFTDTQYF
size: .; J: TRBJ2-5; V: TRBV3-1/TRBV3-2; CDR3: CASSHSAEGVKTQYF
size: .; J: TRBJ1-1; V: TRBV2; CDR3: CASSPGTGLTEAFF
size: .; J: TRBJ2-2; V: TRBV7-3; CDR3: CASSLMGLQGTTGELFF
size: few; J: TRBJ1-6; V: TRBV3-1/TRBV3-2; CDR3: CASSQLQKPLHF
size: .; J: TRBJ1-5; V: TRBV23-1; CDR3: CALGRDNYSNQPQHF
size: few; J: TRBJ1-6; V: TRBV4-2; CDR3: CASSQGDRESPLHF
size: .; J: TRBJ2-7; V: TRBV18; CDR3: CASSRTGGPLHEQYF
size: .; J: TRBJ2-7; V: TRBV18; CDR3: CASSPPRATPQQQYF
size: .; J: TRBJ2-1; V: TRBV2; CDR3: CASNSLSGSGNEQFF
size: .; J: TRBJ2-3; V: TRBV7-2; CDR3: CASSPSLTSGSLGDTQYF
size: .; J: TRBJ2-3; V: TRBV6-2/TRBV6-3; CDR3: CASSRTTNTDTQYF
size: once; J: TRBJ1-3; V: TRBV4-3; CDR3: CASSQDSPGFSGNTIYF
size: few; J: TRBJ1-5; V: TRBV30; CDR3: CAWTSGTLNQPQHF
size: .; J: TRBJ1-2; V: TRBV6-5; CDR3: CASSPDRDGGYTF
size: .; J: TRBJ2-2; V: TRBV3-1/TRBV3-2; CDR3: CASSQDRSGELFF
size: .; J: TRBJ1-4; V: TRBV19; CDR3: CASSPAGTGNEKLFF
size: .; J: TRBJ2-3; V: TRBV5-4; CDR3: CASSLEGLKDTQYF
size: once; J: TRBJ2-1; V: TRBV5-1; CDR3: CASRRGQERQFF
size: .; J: TRBJ2-2; V: TRBV4-2; CDR3: CASSQLAGTDTGELFF
size: .; J: TRBJ2-3; V: TRBV7-6; CDR3: CASSSAPLAGGADTQYF
size: .; J: TRBJ2-7; V: TRBV9; CDR3: CASSPRDIAYEQYF
size: .; J: TRBJ1-3; V: TRBV28; CDR3: CASRPMTGQGNTIYF
size: once; J: TRBJ1-1; V: TRBV7-8; CDR3: CASSRLQGTEAFF
size: .; J: TRBJ2-1; V: TRBV3-1/TRBV3-2; CDR3: CASSPDRAHNEQFF
size: .; J: TRBJ2-7; V: TRBV6-5; CDR3: CASSPYGRGYEQYF
size: .; J: TRBJ2-3; V: TRBV7-3; CDR3: CASSLGLAGLGTQYF
size: .; J: TRBJ1-2; V: TRBV15; CDR3: CATSREQRTANYGYTF
size: .; J: TRBJ1-6; V: TRBV5-4; CDR3: CASSLYMLEGSNSPLHF
size: .; J: TRBJ1-1; V: TRBV18; CDR3: CASSPGQGGGEAFF
size: .; J: TRBJ2-2; V: TRBV10-1; CDR3: CASSRQEGTGELFF
size: .; J: TRBJ2-7; V: TRBV27; CDR3: CASSTQREGSYEQYF
size: .; J: TRBJ2-7; V: TRBV11-1; CDR3: CASSLAAGQGLPQYF
size: .; J: TRBJ1-5; V: TRBV10-2; CDR3: CASRSRQDSNQPQHF
size: once; J: TRBJ2-2; V: TRBV19; CDR3: CASIRGTGGGNTGELFF
size: few; J: TRBJ2-2; V: TRBV6-5; CDR3: CASSGQGDGELFF
size: .; J: TRBJ2-2; V: TRBV15; CDR3: CATSGRATGELFF
size: .; J: TRBJ1-1; V: TRBV5-4; CDR3: CASSGIGAGPRTEAFF
size: .; J: TRBJ1-2; V: TRBV28; CDR3: CASATGIATYGYTF
size: .; J: TRBJ2-7; V: TRBV7-8; CDR3: CASSPLAGGWGEQYF
size: .; J: TRBJ2-3; V: TRBV6-5; CDR3: CASNAGETDTQYF
size: .; J: TRBJ1-1; V: TRBV6-4; CDR3: CASSDSAPASEAFF
size: .; J: TRBJ1-2; V: TRBV6-6; CDR3: CASRGQGNYGYTF
size: .; J: TRBJ2-5; V: TRBV21-1; CDR3: CASSKLREPGQGGETQYF
size: .; J: TRBJ1-2; V: TRBV6-6; CDR3: CASSPGGTGIPPYGYTF
size: .; J: TRBJ1-3; V: TRBV28; CDR3: CASRRGDFSGNTIYF
size: .; J: TRBJ1-1; V: TRBV2; CDR3: CASSDQGPGNTEAFF
size: few; J: TRBJ1-2; V: TRBV30; CDR3: CAWSYFPLYDGYTF
size: .; J: TRBJ1-6; V: TRBV9; CDR3: CASSQAPLDSPLHF
size: .; J: TRBJ2-7; V: TRBV5-1; CDR3: CASSFNSYEQYF
size: .; J: TRBJ2-5; V: TRBV25-1; CDR3: CASSAPGGETQYF